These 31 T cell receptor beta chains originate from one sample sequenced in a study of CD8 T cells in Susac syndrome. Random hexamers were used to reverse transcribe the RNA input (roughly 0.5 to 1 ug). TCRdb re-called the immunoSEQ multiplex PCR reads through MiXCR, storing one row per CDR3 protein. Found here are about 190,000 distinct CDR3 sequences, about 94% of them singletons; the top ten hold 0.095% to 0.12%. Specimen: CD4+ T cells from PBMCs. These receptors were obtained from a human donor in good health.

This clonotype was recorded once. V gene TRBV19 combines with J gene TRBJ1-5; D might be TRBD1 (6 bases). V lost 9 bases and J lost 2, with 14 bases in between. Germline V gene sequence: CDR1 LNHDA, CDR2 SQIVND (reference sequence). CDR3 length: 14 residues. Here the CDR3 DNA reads TGTGCCAGCGCCGCGGACAGAGGCAATCAGCCCCAGCATTTT. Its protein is CASAADRGNQPQHF. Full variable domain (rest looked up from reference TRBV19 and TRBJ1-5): DGGITQSPKYLFRKEGQNVTLSCEQNLNHDAMYWYRQDPGQGLRLIYYSQIVNDFQKGDIAEGYSVSREKKESFPLTVTSAQKNPTAFYLCASAADRGNQPQHFGDGTRLSIL.

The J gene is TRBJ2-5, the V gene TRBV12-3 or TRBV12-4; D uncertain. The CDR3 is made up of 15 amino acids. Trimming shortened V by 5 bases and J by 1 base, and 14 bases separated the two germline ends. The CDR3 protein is CASSPTGVGQETQYF. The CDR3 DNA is TGTGCCAGCAGTCCTACGGGCGTCGGCCAAGAGACCCAGTACTTC.

CDR3 region: CASSPHKTSGDTQYF. CDR3 nucleotide sequence: TGTGCCAGCAGCCCCCACAAGACGAGCGGAGATACGCAGTATTTT. The chain is built from TRBV9 and TRBJ2-3; D perhaps matches TRBD2 (5 bases). Trimming stripped 4 bases from V and 5 bases from J, with 17 bases between. The germline V gene encodes CDR1 SGDLS and CDR2 YYNGEE. This CDR3 spans 15 amino acids.

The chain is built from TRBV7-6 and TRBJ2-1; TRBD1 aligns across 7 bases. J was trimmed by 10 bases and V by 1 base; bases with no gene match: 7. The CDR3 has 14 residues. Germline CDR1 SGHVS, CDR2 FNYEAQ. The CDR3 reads CASSLVSRGSEQFF. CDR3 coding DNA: TGTGCCAGCAGCTTAGTCTCCAGGGGGAGCGAGCAGTTCTTC.

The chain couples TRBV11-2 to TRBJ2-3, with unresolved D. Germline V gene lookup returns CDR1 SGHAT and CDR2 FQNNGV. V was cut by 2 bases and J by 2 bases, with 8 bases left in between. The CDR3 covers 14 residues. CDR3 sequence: CASSLLPSTDTQYF. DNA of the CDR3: TGTGCCAGCAGCTTACTGCCCTCCACAGATACGCAGTATTTT.

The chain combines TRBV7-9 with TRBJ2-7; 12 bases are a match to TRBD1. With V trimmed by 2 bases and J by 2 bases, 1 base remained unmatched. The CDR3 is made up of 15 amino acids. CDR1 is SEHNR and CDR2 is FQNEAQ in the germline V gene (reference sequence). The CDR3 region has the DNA TGTGCCAGCAGCTTAAGGGACAGGGGGCCCTACGAGCAGTACTTC. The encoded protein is CASSLRDRGPYEQYF.

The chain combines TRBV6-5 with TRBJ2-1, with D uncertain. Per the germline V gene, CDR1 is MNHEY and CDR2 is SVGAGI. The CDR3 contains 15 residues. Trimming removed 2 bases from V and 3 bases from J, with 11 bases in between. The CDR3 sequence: CASSYHPSIYNEQFF. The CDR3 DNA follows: TGTGCCAGCAGTTACCATCCGAGCATCTACAATGAGCAGTTCTTC.

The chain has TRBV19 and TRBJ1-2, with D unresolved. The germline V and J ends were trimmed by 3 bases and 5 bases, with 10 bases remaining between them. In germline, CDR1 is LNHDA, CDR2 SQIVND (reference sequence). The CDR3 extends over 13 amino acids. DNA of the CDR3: TGTGCCAGTAGTATCGGCGGAAAATATGGCTACACCTTC. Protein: CASSIGGKYGYTF.

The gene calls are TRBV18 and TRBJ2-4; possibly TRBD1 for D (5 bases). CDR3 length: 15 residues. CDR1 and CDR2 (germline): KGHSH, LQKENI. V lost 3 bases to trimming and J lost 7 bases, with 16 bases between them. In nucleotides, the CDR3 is TGTGCCAGCTCACCCCAAACAGGAGATGGGAACATTCAGTACTTC. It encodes CASSPQTGDGNIQYF.

CDR3 sequence: CASSSTRFTDTQYF. The DNA for the CDR3 is TGCGCCAGCAGCTCGACTAGATTCACAGATACGCAGTATTTT. This rearrangement joins TRBV5-1 to TRBJ2-3, with a possible D match to TRBD2 (6 bases). Germline V gene lookup returns CDR1 SGHRS and CDR2 YFSETQ. With 3 bases removed from V and 2 bases from J, the gap between germline ends came to 10 bases. The CDR3 covers 14 residues.

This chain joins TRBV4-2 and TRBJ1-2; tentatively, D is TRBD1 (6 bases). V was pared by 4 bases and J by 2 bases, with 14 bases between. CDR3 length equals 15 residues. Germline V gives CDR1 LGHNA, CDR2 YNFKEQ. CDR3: CASSRTDSMNYGYTF. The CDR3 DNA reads TGTGCCAGCAGCCGAACGGACAGCATGAACTATGGCTACACCTTC.

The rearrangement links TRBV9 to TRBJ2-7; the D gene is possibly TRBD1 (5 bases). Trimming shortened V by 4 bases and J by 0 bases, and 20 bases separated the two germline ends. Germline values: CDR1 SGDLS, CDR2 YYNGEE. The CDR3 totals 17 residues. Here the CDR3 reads CASSPSLDRYSSYEQYV. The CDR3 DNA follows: TGTGCCAGCAGCCCGAGCTTAGACAGATATAGCTCCTACGAGCAGTACGTC.

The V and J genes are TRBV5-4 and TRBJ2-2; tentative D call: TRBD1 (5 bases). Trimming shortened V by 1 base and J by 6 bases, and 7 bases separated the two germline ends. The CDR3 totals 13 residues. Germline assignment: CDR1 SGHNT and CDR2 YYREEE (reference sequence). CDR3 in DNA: TGTGCCAGCAGCTTGCTAGGGGCCGGGGAGCTGTTTTTT. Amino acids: CASSLLGAGELFF.

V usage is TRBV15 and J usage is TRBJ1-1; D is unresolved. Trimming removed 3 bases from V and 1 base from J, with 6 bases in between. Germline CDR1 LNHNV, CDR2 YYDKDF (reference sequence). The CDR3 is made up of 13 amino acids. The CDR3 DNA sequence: TGTGCCACCAGCAGGGAACCGAACACTGAAGCTTTCTTT. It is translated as CATSREPNTEAFF.

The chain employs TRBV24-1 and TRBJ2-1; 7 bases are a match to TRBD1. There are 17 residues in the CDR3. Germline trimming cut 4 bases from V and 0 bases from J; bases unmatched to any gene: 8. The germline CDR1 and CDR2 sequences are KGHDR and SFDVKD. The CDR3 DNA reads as TGTGCCACCAGTGACTGGGACAGAAAAAACTCCTACAATGAGCAGTTCTTC. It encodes CATSDWDRKNSYNEQFF.

CDR3 loop: CSAQGNSNQPQHF. As DNA, the CDR3 is TGCAGTGCCCAGGGGAATAGCAATCAGCCCCAGCATTTT. This sequence joins TRBV20-1 and TRBJ1-5; D possibly corresponds to TRBD1 (6 bases). CDR3 length: 13 residues. Per the germline V gene, CDR1 is DFQATT and CDR2 is SNEGSKA (reference sequence). Trimming cost V 6 bases and J 0 bases, with 9 bases left between them.

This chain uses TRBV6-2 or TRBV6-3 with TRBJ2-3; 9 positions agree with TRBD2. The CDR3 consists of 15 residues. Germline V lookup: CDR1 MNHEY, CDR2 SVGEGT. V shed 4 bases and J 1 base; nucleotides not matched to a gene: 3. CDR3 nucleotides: TGTGCCAGCAGTTCCCGACTAGCGGGCACAGATACGCAGTATTTT. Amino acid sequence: CASSSRLAGTDTQYF.

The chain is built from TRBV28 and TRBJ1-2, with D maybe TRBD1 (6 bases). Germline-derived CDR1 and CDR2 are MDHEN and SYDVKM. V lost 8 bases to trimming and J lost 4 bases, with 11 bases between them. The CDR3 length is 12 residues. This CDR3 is CASGGRSYGYTF. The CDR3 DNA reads TGTGCCAGCGGGGGGCGGAGCTATGGCTACACCTTC.

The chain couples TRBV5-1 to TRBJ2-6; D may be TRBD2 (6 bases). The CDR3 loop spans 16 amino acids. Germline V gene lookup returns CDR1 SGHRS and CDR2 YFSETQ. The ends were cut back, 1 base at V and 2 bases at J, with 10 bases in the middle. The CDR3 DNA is TGCGCCAGCAGCTTGTCCTCGGGGGCTGGGGCCAACGTCCTGACTTTC. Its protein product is CASSLSSGAGANVLTF.

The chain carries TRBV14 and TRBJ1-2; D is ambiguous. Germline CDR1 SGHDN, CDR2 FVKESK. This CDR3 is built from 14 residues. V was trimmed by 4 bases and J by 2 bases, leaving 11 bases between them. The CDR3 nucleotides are TGTGCCAGCAGCCTCGAGAGGCACAACTATGGCTACACCTTC. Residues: CASSLERHNYGYTF. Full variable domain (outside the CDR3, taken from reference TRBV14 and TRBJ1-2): EAGVTQFPSHSVIEKGQTVTLRCDPISGHDNLYWYRRVMGKEIKFLLHFVKESKQDESGMPNNRFLAERTGGTYSTLKVQPAELEDSGVYFCASSLERHNYGYTFGSGTRLTVV.

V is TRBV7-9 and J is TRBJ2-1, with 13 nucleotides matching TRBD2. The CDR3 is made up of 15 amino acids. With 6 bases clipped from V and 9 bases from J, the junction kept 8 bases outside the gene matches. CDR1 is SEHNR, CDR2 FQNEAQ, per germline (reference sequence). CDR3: CASSRLAGGLGEQFF. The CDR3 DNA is TGTGCCAGCAGTCGACTAGCGGGGGGCTTGGGTGAGCAGTTCTTC.

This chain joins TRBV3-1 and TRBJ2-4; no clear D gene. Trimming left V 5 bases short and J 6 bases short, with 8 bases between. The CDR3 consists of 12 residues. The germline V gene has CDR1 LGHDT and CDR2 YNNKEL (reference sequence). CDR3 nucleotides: TGTGCCAGCAGCGGTAACGGAAACATTCAGTACTTC. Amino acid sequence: CASSGNGNIQYF.

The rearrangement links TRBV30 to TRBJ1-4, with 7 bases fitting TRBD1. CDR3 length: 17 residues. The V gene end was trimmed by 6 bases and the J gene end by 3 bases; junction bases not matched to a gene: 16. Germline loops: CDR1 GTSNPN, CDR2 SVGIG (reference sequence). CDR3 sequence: CACMTGRLAPPNEKLFF. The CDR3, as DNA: TGTGCCTGTATGACAGGGCGTCTGGCCCCACCTAATGAAAAACTGTTTTTT.

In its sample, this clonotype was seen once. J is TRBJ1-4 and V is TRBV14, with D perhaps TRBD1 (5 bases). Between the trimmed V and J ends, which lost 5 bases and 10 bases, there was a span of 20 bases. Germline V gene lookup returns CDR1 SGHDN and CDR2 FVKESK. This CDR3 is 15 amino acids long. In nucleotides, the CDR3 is TGTGCCAGCAGCGAAACACAGGTTCAAGGTGGAAAACTGTTTTTT. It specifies CASSETQVQGGKLFF.

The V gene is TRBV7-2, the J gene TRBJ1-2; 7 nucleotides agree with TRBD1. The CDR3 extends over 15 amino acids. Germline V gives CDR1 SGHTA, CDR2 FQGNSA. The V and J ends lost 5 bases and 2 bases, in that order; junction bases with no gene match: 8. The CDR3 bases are TGTGCCAGCAGCAGACCAGGGGGTGCCAACTATGGCTACACCTTC. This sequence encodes CASSRPGGANYGYTF.

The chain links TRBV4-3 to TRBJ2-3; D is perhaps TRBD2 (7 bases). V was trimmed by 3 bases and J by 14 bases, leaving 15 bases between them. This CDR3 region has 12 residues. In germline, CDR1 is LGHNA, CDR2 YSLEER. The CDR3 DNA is TGCGCCAGCAGCCATAACGGGGGGCCGGCGTATTTT. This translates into CASSHNGGPAYF.

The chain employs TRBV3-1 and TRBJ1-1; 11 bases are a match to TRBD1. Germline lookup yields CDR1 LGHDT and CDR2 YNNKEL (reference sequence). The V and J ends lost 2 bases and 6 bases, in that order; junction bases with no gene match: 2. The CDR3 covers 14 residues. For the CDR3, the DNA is TGTGCCAGCAGCCAATGGACAGGGGGCTCTGAAGCTTTCTTT. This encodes CASSQWTGGSEAFF.

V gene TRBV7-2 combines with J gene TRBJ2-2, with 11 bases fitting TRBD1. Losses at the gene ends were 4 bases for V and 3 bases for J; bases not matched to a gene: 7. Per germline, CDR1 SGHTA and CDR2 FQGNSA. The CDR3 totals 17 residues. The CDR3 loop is CASSSGGQGVDTGELFF. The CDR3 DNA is TGTGCCAGCAGCTCTGGGGGACAGGGGGTCGACACCGGGGAGCTGTTTTTT. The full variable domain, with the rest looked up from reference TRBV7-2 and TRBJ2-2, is GAGVSQSPSNKVTEKGKDVELRCDPISGHTALYWYRQSLGQGLEFLIYFQGNSAPDKSGLPSDRFSAERTGGSVSTLTIQRTQQEDSAVYLCASSSGGQGVDTGELFFGEGSRLTVL.

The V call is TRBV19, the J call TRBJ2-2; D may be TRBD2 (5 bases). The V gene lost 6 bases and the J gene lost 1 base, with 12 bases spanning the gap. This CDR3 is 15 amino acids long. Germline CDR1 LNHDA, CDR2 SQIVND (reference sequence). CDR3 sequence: CASRRVGVNTGELFF. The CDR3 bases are TGTGCCAGTAGGCGGGTCGGGGTGAACACCGGGGAGCTGTTTTTT.

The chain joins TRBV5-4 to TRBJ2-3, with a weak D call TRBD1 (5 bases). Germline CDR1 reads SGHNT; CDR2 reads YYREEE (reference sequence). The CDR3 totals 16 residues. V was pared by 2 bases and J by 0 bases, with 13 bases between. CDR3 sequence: CASSFKRQISTDTQYF. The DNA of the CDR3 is TGTGCCAGCAGCTTTAAGCGACAGATCAGCACAGATACGCAGTATTTT. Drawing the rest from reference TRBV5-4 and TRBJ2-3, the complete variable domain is ETGVTQSPTHLIKTRGQQVTLRCSSQSGHNTVSWYQQALGQGPQFIFQYYREEENGRGNFPPRFSGLQFPNYSSELNVNALELDDSALYLCASSFKRQISTDTQYFGPGTRLTVL.

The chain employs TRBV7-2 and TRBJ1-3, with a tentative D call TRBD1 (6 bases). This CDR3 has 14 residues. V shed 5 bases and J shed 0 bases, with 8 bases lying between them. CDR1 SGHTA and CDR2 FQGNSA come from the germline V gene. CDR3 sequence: CASSPDSSGNTIYF. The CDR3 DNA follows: TGTGCCAGCAGCCCGGACAGCTCTGGAAACACCATATATTTT.